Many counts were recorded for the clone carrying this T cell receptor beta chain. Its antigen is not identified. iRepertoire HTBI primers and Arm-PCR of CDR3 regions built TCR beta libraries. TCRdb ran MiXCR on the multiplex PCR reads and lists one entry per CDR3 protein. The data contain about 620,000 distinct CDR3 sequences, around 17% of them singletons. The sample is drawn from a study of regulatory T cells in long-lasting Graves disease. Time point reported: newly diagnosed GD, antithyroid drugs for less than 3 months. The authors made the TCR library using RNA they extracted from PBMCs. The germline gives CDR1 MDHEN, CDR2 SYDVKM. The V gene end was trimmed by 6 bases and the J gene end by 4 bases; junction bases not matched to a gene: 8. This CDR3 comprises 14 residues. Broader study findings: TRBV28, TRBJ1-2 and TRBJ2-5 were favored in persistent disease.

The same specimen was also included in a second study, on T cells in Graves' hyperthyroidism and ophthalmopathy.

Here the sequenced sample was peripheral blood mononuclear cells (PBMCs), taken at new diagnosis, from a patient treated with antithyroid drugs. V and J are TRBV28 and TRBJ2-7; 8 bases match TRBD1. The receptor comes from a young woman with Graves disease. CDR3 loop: CASREQGVSYEQYF. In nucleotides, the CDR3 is TGTGCCAGCAGGGAACAGGGGGTGTCGTACGAGCAGTACTTC.